The 11 T cell receptor beta chains below were found in one sample sequenced in a study of blood T cell repertoires in COVID-19. Profiling relied on immunoSEQ multiplex PCR, and the TCRdb table lists in-frame clones only, not all of them. Of a few hundred thousand clones in the sample, approximately 83% were seen once. Sequencing used PBMCs or T cells enriched from blood (not recorded which). These receptors originate from a woman aged 40 to 50 with acute COVID-19.

V usage is TRBV18 and J usage is TRBJ1-3; D is undetermined. Trimming removed 5 bases at V and 0 bases at J, with 11 bases between. Per the germline V gene, CDR1 is KGHSH and CDR2 is LQKENI. The length of the CDR3 is 15 residues. The CDR3 DNA reads TGTGCCAGCTCAGCGGTACCGACCTCTGGAAACACCATATATTTT. Protein: CASSAVPTSGNTIYF.

This clone was recorded a few times. The genes are TRBV7-2 and TRBJ1-1, with TRBD1 as a possible D gene (5 bases). The CDR3 totals 15 residues. CDR1 and CDR2 (germline): SGHTA, FQGNSA. Deletions cut 2 bases from V and 5 bases from J, with 15 bases between. CDR3 loop: CASSLSKGLRTEAFF. Here the CDR3 DNA reads TGTGCCAGCAGCTTATCTAAGGGGCTTAGGACTGAAGCTTTCTTT.

Notes on this clone: One end of the junction varies from germline; a read error may be responsible. This chain connects TRBV28 to TRBJ1-5; D possibly corresponds to TRBD1 (6 bases). Per germline, CDR1 MDHEN and CDR2 SYDVKM. The CDR3 runs to 15 residues. For the CDR3, the DNA is TGTGCCAGCAGCGGGACACCGGGCAGCAGTCAGCCCCAGCATTTT. Translated: CASSGTPGSSQPQHF.

The gene calls are TRBV24-1 and TRBJ2-1, with D possibly matching TRBD2 (5 bases). CDR1 is KGHDR, CDR2 SFDVKD, per germline. CDR3 length equals 16 residues. With 8 bases removed from V and 10 bases from J, the gap between germline ends came to 26 bases. CDR3 sequence: CATMKVSYRPPGEQFF. The DNA of the CDR3 is TGTGCCACCATGAAGGTGAGTTATCGCCCTCCGGGAGAGCAGTTCTTC.

The CDR3 loop is CASSLGIGPWLAGEQYF. The CDR3, as DNA: TGTGCCAGCAGCTTAGGGATAGGTCCATGGCTAGCGGGGGAGCAGTACTTC. The chain links TRBV7-6 to TRBJ2-7; 9 positions match TRBD2. The ends lost 1 base at V and 7 bases at J; junction bases unmatched: 14. The CDR3 has 17 residues. In germline, CDR1 is SGHVS, CDR2 FNYEAQ.

This chain connects TRBV15 to TRBJ2-1; 9 nucleotides agree with TRBD2. Germline V gives CDR1 LNHNV, CDR2 YYDKDF (reference sequence). Trimming at V came to 1 base and at J to 5 bases, leaving 3 bases not matched to a gene. This CDR3 is 15 amino acids long. CDR3 region: CATSRALAGDNEQFF. The DNA for the CDR3 is TGTGCCACCAGCAGAGCCTTAGCGGGAGACAATGAGCAGTTCTTC.

The V call is TRBV11-2, the J call TRBJ2-2; 9 positions match TRBD1. This CDR3 spans 17 amino acids. Germline V gives CDR1 SGHAT, CDR2 FQNNGV. Trimming took 2 bases from V and 1 from J; bases not matched to a gene: 5. The chain's CDR3 is CASSLWDRVENTGELFF. The CDR3 DNA reads TGTGCCAGCAGCTTATGGGACAGGGTGGAGAACACCGGGGAGCTGTTTTTT. The whole variable domain, remainder taken from reference TRBV11-2 and TRBJ2-2, is EAGVAQSPRYKIIEKRQSVAFWCNPISGHATLYWYQQILGQGPKLLIQFQNNGVVDDSQLPKDRFSAERLKGVDSTLKIQPAKLEDSAVYLCASSLWDRVENTGELFFGEGSRLTVL.

This clone has a single count. The chain combines TRBV28 with TRBJ1-6, with a possible D match to TRBD1 (6 bases). The germline V and J ends were trimmed by 3 bases and 6 bases, with 15 bases remaining between them. CDR1 is MDHEN and CDR2 is SYDVKM in the germline V gene. The CDR3 sequence is 16 residues long. In DNA, the CDR3 is TGTGCCAGCAGTTTTCAGGCAGGGGTCGGTAATTCACCCCTCCACTTT. Its protein is CASSFQAGVGNSPLHF.

The chain joins TRBV27 to TRBJ2-5; D unresolved. Germline V gene data show CDR1 as MNHEY and CDR2 as SMNVEV (reference sequence). The V end was cut by 2 bases, the J end by 0 bases, with 10 bases between. This CDR3 is built from 15 residues. The CDR3, as DNA: TGTGCCAGCAGTTTAGGGCTAAACTACCAAGAGACCCAGTACTTC. This encodes CASSLGLNYQETQYF.

This chain connects TRBV5-1 to TRBJ2-1, with D possibly being TRBD2 (5 bases). Germline V gene lookup returns CDR1 SGHRS and CDR2 YFSETQ. The CDR3 totals 14 residues. V gave up 7 bases and J gave up 4 bases, with 15 bases separating them. In nucleotides, the CDR3 is TGCGCCAGCTCACGAGCGGAGTCTTACAATGAGCAGTTCTTC. It encodes CASSRAESYNEQFF.

The chain employs TRBV29-1 and TRBJ2-2, with 7 bases fitting TRBD1. The CDR3 loop spans 15 amino acids. Germline CDR1 is SQVTM and CDR2 is ANQGSEA. V lost 6 bases, J lost 5 bases, and 12 bases stayed unmatched. The CDR3 is CSVRLGAGGTGELFF. For the CDR3, the DNA is TGCAGCGTCCGACTTGGGGCAGGGGGTACCGGGGAGCTGTTTTTT.